Each of the 22 T cell receptor beta chains below was sequenced from the same sample in a study of cytomegalovirus exposure and HLA in healthy donors. 60 Vbeta and 13 Jbeta primers were used in PCR. Some clones are missing from TCRdb's copy, which holds only in-frame ones; the method was immunoSEQ multiplex PCR. Recorded here are 100,000 to 150,000 clones; the top ten clones represent roughly 1.7%. Sequenced sample: PBMCs. These receptor sequences come from a man aged 18 to 29 in good health and CMV-seronegative.

This chain uses TRBV7-9 with TRBJ2-7; perhaps TRBD1 as D (6 bases). Per germline, CDR1 SEHNR and CDR2 FQNEAQ (reference sequence). This CDR3 is built from 13 residues. Trimming removed 4 bases at V and 3 bases at J, with 10 bases between. This CDR3 is CASSSDRSYEQYF. The CDR3 DNA is TGTGCCAGCAGCTCCGACAGGAGCTACGAGCAGTACTTC.

The chain combines TRBV5-8 with TRBJ2-2; 8 bases line up with TRBD2. The CDR3 has 16 residues. V shed 5 bases and J 4 bases; nucleotides not matched to a gene: 10. Germline V gives CDR1 SGHTS, CDR2 YDEGEE. This CDR3 reads CASSPEAGVTTGELFF. As DNA, the CDR3 is TGTGCCAGCAGTCCTGAAGCGGGAGTCACCACCGGGGAGCTGTTTTTT.

The V call is TRBV7-2, the J call TRBJ1-5, with D tentatively TRBD1 (5 bases). The germline V gene encodes CDR1 SGHTA and CDR2 FQGNSA. The V gene lost 3 bases and the J gene lost 7 bases, with 7 bases spanning the gap. There are 12 residues in the CDR3. The CDR3 is CASSFRGQPQHF. For the CDR3, the DNA is TGTGCCAGCAGCTTCCGGGGGCAGCCCCAGCATTTT. Filled out from reference TRBV7-2 and TRBJ1-5, the complete variable domain reads GAGVSQSPSNKVTEKGKDVELRCDPISGHTALYWYRQSLGQGLEFLIYFQGNSAPDKSGLPSDRFSAERTGGSVSTLTIQRTQQEDSAVYLCASSFRGQPQHFGDGTRLSIL.

V gene TRBV2 combines with J gene TRBJ1-5; D may be TRBD1 (5 bases). V lost 0 bases, J lost 6 bases, and 12 bases lay in between. CDR3 length: 15 amino acids. Germline V gives CDR1 SNHLY, CDR2 FYNNEI. The CDR3 protein is CASSEALQGGQPQHF. The CDR3 DNA follows: TGTGCCAGCAGTGAAGCGCTCCAGGGAGGTCAGCCCCAGCATTTT.

This sequence joins TRBV6-1 and TRBJ2-3; D perhaps matches TRBD2 (5 bases). From germline, CDR1 is MNHNS and CDR2 SASEGT. The CDR3 runs to 16 residues. V was clipped by 6 bases and J by 0 bases, with 16 bases between them. This chain's CDR3 is CASSETLGPSTDTQYF. CDR3 in DNA: TGTGCCAGCAGCGAAACACTAGGACCGAGCACAGATACGCAGTATTTT.

The chain links TRBV30 to TRBJ2-1; D is perhaps TRBD1 (5 bases). The CDR3 extends over 12 amino acids. Deletions cut 5 bases from V and 10 bases from J, with 15 bases between. Germline V lookup: CDR1 GTSNPN, CDR2 SVGIG (reference sequence). For the CDR3, the DNA is TGTGCCTGGGGAAGGTGGGGCGGAGAGCAGTTCTTC. It is translated as CAWGRWGGEQFF. The variable domain in full, with the rest retrieved from reference TRBV30 and TRBJ2-1, is SQTIHQWPATLVQPVGSPLSLECTVEGTSNPNLYWYRQAAGRGLQLLFYSVGIGQISSEVPQNLSASRPQDRQFILSSKKLLLSDSGFYLCAWGRWGGEQFFGPGTRLTVL.

V is TRBV4-1 and J is TRBJ2-1; D possibly corresponds to TRBD1 (6 bases). V lost 2 bases and J lost 3, with 8 bases in between. CDR1 and CDR2 from the germline V gene are MGHRA and YSYEKL. The CDR3 runs to 14 residues. In DNA, the CDR3 is TGCGCCAGCAGCCAACGGACAGACTACAATGAGCAGTTCTTC. Translating it yields CASSQRTDYNEQFF.

V usage is TRBV30 and J usage is TRBJ1-1; D not certain. In germline, CDR1 is GTSNPN, CDR2 SVGIG (reference sequence). There are 12 residues in the CDR3. The V end was cut by 5 bases, the J end by 0 bases, with 7 bases between. Written as DNA, the CDR3 is TGTGCCTGGTTACCGGTGAACACTGAAGCTTTCTTT. Translated, it gives CAWLPVNTEAFF.

The CDR3 here is CASSLGQGQFSNQPQHF. The CDR3 DNA is TGTGCCAGCAGCTTAGGGCAGGGACAATTTAGCAATCAGCCCCAGCATTTT. The V gene is TRBV7-2, the J gene TRBJ1-5, with D possibly matching TRBD1 (6 bases). Germline loops: CDR1 SGHTA, CDR2 FQGNSA. This CDR3 is 17 amino acids long. V lost 1 base and J lost 0, with 13 bases in between. Using reference TRBV7-2 and TRBJ1-5 for the parts outside the CDR3, the full variable domain is GAGVSQSPSNKVTEKGKDVELRCDPISGHTALYWYRQSLGQGLEFLIYFQGNSAPDKSGLPSDRFSAERTGGSVSTLTIQRTQQEDSAVYLCASSLGQGQFSNQPQHFGDGTRLSIL.

The chain employs TRBV11-3 and TRBJ1-1, with D maybe TRBD1 (6 bases). There are 17 residues in the CDR3. V lost 1 base to trimming and J lost 1 base, with 16 bases between them. Germline CDR1 SGHNT, CDR2 YENEEA. The CDR3 protein is CASSLATGRAWNTEAFF. In nucleotides, the CDR3 is TGTGCCAGCAGCTTAGCAACAGGGCGGGCGTGGAACACTGAAGCTTTCTTT. Full variable domain (outside the CDR3, taken from reference TRBV11-3 and TRBJ1-1): EAGVVQSPRYKIIEKKQPVAFWCNPISGHNTLYWYLQNLGQGPELLIRYENEEAVDDSQLPKDRFSAERLKGVDSTLKIQPAELGDSAVYLCASSLATGRAWNTEAFFGQGTRLTVV.

This chain uses TRBV5-4 with TRBJ1-4; D unclear. Trimming removed 1 base at V and 5 bases at J, with 9 bases between. The CDR3 spans 14 residues. CDR1 is SGHNT, CDR2 YYREEE, per germline (reference sequence). The CDR3 DNA reads as TGTGCCAGCAGCTTGCTACCTACGAATGAAAAACTGTTTTTT. It is translated as CASSLLPTNEKLFF.

The gene calls are TRBV6-6 and TRBJ2-2; D is ambiguous. Trimming shortened V by 5 bases and J by 8 bases, and 9 bases separated the two germline ends. The CDR3 contains 12 residues. Germline CDR1 reads MNHNY; CDR2 reads SVGAGI (reference sequence). The CDR3 spells CASSKTSGELFF. CDR3 in DNA: TGTGCCAGCAGTAAGACAAGTGGGGAGCTGTTTTTT.

The V gene is TRBV7-2, the J gene TRBJ2-5, with 9 positions matching TRBD2. The CDR3 is 13 residues long. Germline assignment: CDR1 SGHTA and CDR2 FQGNSA. With 8 bases clipped from V and 3 bases from J, the junction kept 4 bases outside the gene matches. The DNA of the CDR3 is TGTGCCAGCGGTAGACTAGCGGAAGAGACCCAGTACTTC. Encoded protein: CASGRLAEETQYF.

V and J are TRBV5-1 and TRBJ1-5; TRBD1 agrees at 9 bases. The CDR3 length is 15 residues. V lost 0 bases and J lost 7; bases outside the gene matches: 5. Per germline, CDR1 SGHRS and CDR2 YFSETQ. CDR3 sequence (DNA): TGCGCCAGCAGCTTGGGGACAGGGGCTGGGCAGCCCCAGCATTTT. Protein product: CASSLGTGAGQPQHF. Drawing the rest from reference TRBV5-1 and TRBJ1-5, the complete variable domain is KAGVTQTPRYLIKTRGQQVTLSCSPISGHRSVSWYQQTPGQGLQFLFEYFSETQRNKGNFPGRFSGRQFSNSRSEMNVSTLELGDSALYLCASSLGTGAGQPQHFGDGTRLSIL.

The V and J genes are TRBV9 and TRBJ2-1; D might be TRBD1 (5 bases). This CDR3 is 14 amino acids long. The V end was cut by 3 bases, the J end by 4 bases, with 11 bases between. Germline-derived CDR1 and CDR2 are SGDLS and YYNGEE. CDR3 region: CASSAKQGYNEQFF. The CDR3 DNA follows: TGTGCCAGCAGCGCGAAGCAGGGTTACAATGAGCAGTTCTTC.

This sequence joins TRBV2 and TRBJ2-7; a possible D gene is TRBD1 (5 bases). The germline gives CDR1 SNHLY, CDR2 FYNNEI. This CDR3 region has 15 residues. Trimming removed 8 bases at V and 4 bases at J, with 21 bases between. The CDR3 DNA follows: TGTGCCAGCCGCCCTGCGAGACAGTCCCATTACGAGCAGTACTTC. It specifies CASRPARQSHYEQYF.

The J gene is TRBJ2-3, the V gene TRBV9; TRBD2 matches 9 bases. CDR1 SGDLS and CDR2 YYNGEE come from the germline V gene. Trimming removed 4 bases from V and 3 bases from J; junction bases left unmatched: 9. The CDR3 is 16 amino acids. The DNA of the CDR3 is TGTGCCAGCAGCACCTTTCTAGCGGGACAGACAGATACGCAGTATTTT. As protein: CASSTFLAGQTDTQYF.

The gene calls are TRBV5-5 and TRBJ2-7, with D possibly matching TRBD1 (6 bases). The CDR3 loop spans 13 amino acids. CDR1 is SGHKS, CDR2 YYEKEE, per germline (reference sequence). Trimming left V 3 bases short and J 3 bases short, with 10 bases between. Here the CDR3 DNA reads TGTGCCAGCAGCTCGGACAGCATCTACGAGCAGTACTTC. Its translation is CASSSDSIYEQYF.

Points on this clone: A junction end diverges from the germline sequence, so it may reflect a read error. The chain recombines TRBV7-3 with TRBJ2-5, with D hard to call. CDR1 and CDR2 from the germline V gene are SGHTA and FQGTGA. The CDR3 runs to 13 residues. CDR3 sequence: CASSLLRSEAQYF. CDR3 sequence (DNA): TGTGCCAGCAGCTTACTACGGTCAGAGGCCCAGTACTTC.

V gene TRBV21-1 combines with J gene TRBJ1-5; TRBD1 is taken as the D call from the table, unchecked against the DNA. TRBV21-1 is a documented pseudogene. The length of the CDR3 is 12 residues. In DNA form, the CDR3 reads TGTGCCAGCAGCAGACACAATCAGCCCCAGCATTTT. It translates to CASSRHNQPQHF.

The gene calls are TRBV7-2 and TRBJ2-7, with 14 positions matching TRBD2. Unmatched junction bases numbered 5, after V lost 4 bases and J lost 6 bases. Per the germline V gene, CDR1 is SGHTA and CDR2 is FQGNSA. There are 15 residues in the CDR3. The CDR3 loop reads CASSSGLAGVREQYF. The CDR3 DNA follows: TGTGCCAGCAGCTCGGGACTAGCGGGAGTCCGCGAGCAGTACTTC.

This chain links TRBV5-1 with TRBJ1-3; possible D gene TRBD1, 5 bases. In germline, CDR1 is SGHRS, CDR2 YFSETQ. This CDR3 has 19 amino acids. The V and J ends lost 1 base and 0 bases respectively, with 20 bases between them. The CDR3 nucleotides are TGCGCCAGCAGCTTGATCCAGTCAATTACAGGCCGCTCTGGAAACACCATATATTTT. Its protein is CASSLIQSITGRSGNTIYF.